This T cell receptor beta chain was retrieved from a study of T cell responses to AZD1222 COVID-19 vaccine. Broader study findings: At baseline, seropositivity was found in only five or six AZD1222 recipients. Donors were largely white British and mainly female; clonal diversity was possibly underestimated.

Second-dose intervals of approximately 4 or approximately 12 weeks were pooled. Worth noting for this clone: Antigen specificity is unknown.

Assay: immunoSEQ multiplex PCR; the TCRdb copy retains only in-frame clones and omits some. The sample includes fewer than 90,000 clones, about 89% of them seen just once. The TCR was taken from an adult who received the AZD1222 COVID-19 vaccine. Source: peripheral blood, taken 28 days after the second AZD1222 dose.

CDR3 sequence (DNA): TGCGCCAGCGGTCTTTCACAAGAGACCCAGTACTTC. It codes for CASGLSQETQYF. V gene TRBV5-1 combines with J gene TRBJ2-5; D is unclear. V was cut by 7 bases and J by 2 bases, with 9 bases left in between. The CDR3 consists of 12 residues. Germline-derived CDR1 and CDR2 are SGHRS and YFSETQ.